These T cell receptor beta chains were read from a single sample in a study of shared clonotypes between healthy human individuals. Using immunoSEQ multiplex PCR, the repertoire was profiled, and TCRdb retains in-frame clones only, with some absent. The data contain about 2 million clones, about 95% of them singletons. The sequenced sample consisted of naive CD8+ T cells sorted from blood. The receptors were gathered from a man aged 18 to 30 in good health. Both conserved end residues are trimmed from each CDR3. Each record gives: J gene, V gene, CDR3 protein.

>TRBJ1-1|TRBV6-1
ASETGFTTEAF
>TRBJ2-5|TRBV7-8
ASSQFEVVGLGEETQY
>TRBJ2-1|TRBV30
AWSGGPEQF
>TRBJ2-7|TRBV6-5
ASSPWDTLHEQY
>TRBJ1-5|TRBV6-5
ASSFGGGQPQH
>TRBJ1-1|TRBV2
ASTQSQGLEAF
>TRBJ2-5|TRBV7-9
ASSLREEQETQY
>TRBJ2-2|TRBV13
ASSSEDGEINTGELF
>TRBJ2-2|TRBV2
ASSEPGTGELF
>TRBJ2-3|TRBV13
ASSITSGTDTQY
>TRBJ2-5|TRBV5-4
ASSFQGAQETQY
>TRBJ1-1|TRBV5-4
ASSVGTNTEAF
>TRBJ1-1|TRBV6-5
ASTKGQLNTEAF
>TRBJ1-3|TRBV4-1
ASSQENEGRGNTIY
>TRBJ2-4|TRBV6-5
ASSYSNGDIQY
>TRBJ2-7|TRBV5-1
ASTEDVSYGQY
>TRBJ2-5|TRBV7-9
ASSLTTEYGETQY
>TRBJ1-1|TRBV19
ASSIREYYTEAF
>TRBJ2-7|TRBV6-5
ASSSGLGQY
>TRBJ2-7|TRBV10-3
AISEIFYRDRNYEQY
>TRBJ2-7|TRBV27
ASSFRTGWEQY
>TRBJ2-6|TRBV19
ATKTGQGLPIPSGANVLT
>TRBJ2-7|TRBV27
ASAFGGSYEQY
>TRBJ2-7|TRBV5-4
ASSPGRDYEQY
>TRBJ2-3|TRBV27
ASSLSPPGQGPTDTQY
>TRBJ2-5|TRBV6-6
ASTAVRVETQY
>TRBJ1-4|TRBV15
ATSREGQGGLGEKLF
>TRBJ2-1|TRBV25-1
ASSDLAGYNEQF
>TRBJ1-2|TRBV9
ASSTDGNYGYT
>TRBJ2-1|TRBV7-9
ASSSDRGYEQF
>TRBJ2-2|TRBV5-6
ASSRSPGELF
>TRBJ2-3|TRBV6-5
AAKQNLASTDTQY
>TRBJ2-5|TRBV14
ASSQEQHEETQY
>TRBJ1-1|TRBV19
ASLQGWGTEAF
>TRBJ2-7|TRBV7-8
ASSRSGGRYEQY
>TRBJ1-1|TRBV27
ASSSSGITGHEAF
>TRBJ2-7|TRBV10-2
ASSDRGGGAYEQY
>TRBJ2-7|TRBV11-2
ASSSLYEQY
>TRBJ2-2|TRBV7-2
ASTELGVGTGELF
>TRBJ2-1|TRBV6-1
ATDSDSGFSEQF
>TRBJ2-1|TRBV5-1
ASSLRTSGGSTYNEQF
>TRBJ2-5|TRBV6-5
ASSYIGETQY